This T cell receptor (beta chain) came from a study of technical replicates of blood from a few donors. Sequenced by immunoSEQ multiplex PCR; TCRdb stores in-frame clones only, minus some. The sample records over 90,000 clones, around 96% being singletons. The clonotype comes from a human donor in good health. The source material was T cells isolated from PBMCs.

The CDR3 bases are TGTGCCAGTAGTATAGGTACAGCCACATCCTACGAGCAGTACTTC. Amino acids: CASSIGTATSYEQYF. This chain joins TRBV19 and TRBJ2-7; D unresolved. Trimming pared 1 base from V and 1 base from J, leaving 11 bases between. The CDR3 sequence is 15 residues long. Looked up from germline, CDR1 is LNHDA and CDR2 is SQIVND (reference sequence).